This paragraph covers one TCR beta chain sequence. As yet, its antigen is unknown. This record belongs to a study of identical twins. The study, taken as a whole, reports: The same donors were not followed; conclusions instead depended on cross-sectional statistical analysis. Insertions were reduced in abundant cord blood beta clonotypes but not in memory repertoires. Alpha sequences that were out-of-frame and twin-shared showed an excess of low generation probability.

The CDR3 has 14 amino acids. Deletions cut 0 bases from V and 4 bases from J, with 10 bases between. CDR1 SGHRS and CDR2 YFSETQ come from the germline V gene. Template switching created a universal primer site, and the cDNA included unique molecular identifiers. Each CDR3 protein is one row after TCRdb ran MiXCR on the 5' RACE reads. The sample includes roughly 260,000 distinct CDR3 sequences, 6% to 8% seen only once; the top ten take less than 6.5%. Another study also made use of these data, one on yellow fever vaccine responses in identical twins.

Sample: CD8+ T cells sorted from blood. This TCR came from a woman aged 18-29 years in good health. This rearrangement joins TRBV5-1 to TRBJ1-2; TRBD1 is a possible D gene (5 bases). The CDR3 DNA is TGCGCCAGCAGCTTGGGGGGGGAACCCTATGGCTACACCTTC. It is translated as CASSLGGEPYGYTF. The entire variable domain, with the rest obtained from reference TRBV5-1 and TRBJ1-2, is as follows: KAGVTQTPRYLIKTRGQQVTLSCSPISGHRSVSWYQQTPGQGLQFLFEYFSETQRNKGNFPGRFSGRQFSNSRSEMNVSTLELGDSALYLCASSLGGEPYGYTFGSGTRLTVV.